This T cell receptor (beta chain) was retrieved from a study of T cell repertoires in cytomegalovirus infection. Using its own MiXCR run on the reads, TCRdb lists one record per CDR3 protein. In the table there are about 480,000 distinct CDR3 sequences, roughly 34% of which are singletons. CDR1 is KGHDR and CDR2 is SFDVKD in the germline V gene. A total of 14 residues make up the CDR3, ends included. On this clonotype: No antigen is known for it. The DNA is left out, because the CDR3 cannot be placed on it with certainty; the CDR3 is given as TCRdb lists it.

Sample: cultured PBMCs, taken from culture after CMV antigen stimulation. This TCR was sampled from a human donor in good health (CMV status not recorded). Some clones in this sample may be carry-over from other donors' samples. The chain employs TRBV24-1 and TRBJ2-1; the table's D call, TRBD2, was not checked against the DNA. CDR3 sequence: CATSDVAAGNELFF.